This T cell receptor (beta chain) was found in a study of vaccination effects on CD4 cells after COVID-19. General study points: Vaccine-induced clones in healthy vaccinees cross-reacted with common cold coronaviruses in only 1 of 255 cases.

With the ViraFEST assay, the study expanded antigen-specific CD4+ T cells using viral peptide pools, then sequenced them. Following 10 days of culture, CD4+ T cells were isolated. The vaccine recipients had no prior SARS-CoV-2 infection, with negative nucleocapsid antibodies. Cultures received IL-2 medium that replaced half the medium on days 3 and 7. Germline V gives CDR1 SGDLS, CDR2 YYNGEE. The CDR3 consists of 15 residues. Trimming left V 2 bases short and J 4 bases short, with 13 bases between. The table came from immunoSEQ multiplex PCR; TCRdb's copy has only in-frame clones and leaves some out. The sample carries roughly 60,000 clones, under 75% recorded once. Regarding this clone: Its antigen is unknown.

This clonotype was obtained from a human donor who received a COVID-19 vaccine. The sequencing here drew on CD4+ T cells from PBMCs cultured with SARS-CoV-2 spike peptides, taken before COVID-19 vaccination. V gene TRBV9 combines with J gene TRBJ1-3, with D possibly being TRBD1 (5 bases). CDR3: CASSVEAGNGNTIYF. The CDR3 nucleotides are TGTGCCAGCAGCGTCGAGGCAGGGAACGGAAACACCATATATTTT.